This T cell receptor (beta chain) appears in the sequencing data of a study of PD-1 blockade in classical Hodgkin lymphoma (dated by TCRdb to 2018 to 2021). Turning to the overall study: Nivolumab dosing was 3 mg/kg intravenously every 2 weeks, continuing until either disease progression or unacceptable toxicity. A peripheral blood immune signature of response to PD-1 blockade in classical Hodgkin lymphoma was defined using TCR beta sequencing and CyTOF.

Spanning cysteine to phenylalanine, the CDR3 consists of 13 amino acids. The kept DNA is CDR3 alone, 39 bases in frame from the first base. For CDR1 and CDR2, the germline V gene (reference sequence) lists LNHNV and YYDKDF. V loses 4 bases of germline sequence and J loses 6 bases, and the interval between the two ends is 12 bases. The time point label, as the study defines it: cycle 2 day 1 (C2D1) of nivolumab. Every trial patient had relapsed after autologous stem cell transplantation, and cohorts A, B and C differed in prior brentuximab vedotin exposure. The trial cohort comprised more than 55 patients with relapsed/refractory classical Hodgkin lymphoma whose best overall responses were complete response, partial response or progressive disease. In the multi-cohort phase II CheckMate 205 trial, trial patients received single-agent nivolumab. An independent review committee assessed best overall response by applying the 2007 International Working Group response criteria. Trial PBMCs were obtained immediately prior to nivolumab initiation (C1D1) and on therapy at cycle 2 day 1 and cycle 4 day 1. Peripheral blood was collected in 8 mL Vacutainer Cell Preparation Tubes, from which PBMCs were isolated by centrifugation and then cryopreserved.

About this clone: No antigen is known for it. Base qualities are not at hand, and no much larger clone is one base apart.

Broader findings and caveats from the paper: Newly diagnosed patients were reported to have lower baseline TCR diversity than healthy donors, and relapsed/refractory patients were reported to have lower baseline TCR diversity still. Patients starting nivolumab less than 1 year after ASCT had lower diversity and were excluded from later analyses to avoid confounding by immune reconstitution. Among trial patients, those achieving complete response had baseline diversity similar to that of newly diagnosed patients, while diversity was significantly lower in partial responders and progressors. CD4+ but not CD8+ TCR diversity rose significantly by C4D1 (p=0.0027 vs p=0.16), most apparent in complete responders (p=0.02). Only a single clinical trial cohort was studied, and what caused the repertoire differences, possibly disease activity or prior therapy, remained undefined.

Genomic DNA was isolated using the Qiagen DNeasy kit from unsorted PBMCs as well as from negatively selected CD4+ and CD8+ fractions. TCR beta CDR3 regions were subjected to amplification by immunoSEQ multiplex PCR with primers that anneal to V and J segments. A synthetic immune receptor repertoire was used to minimize amplification bias, and any residual bias was removed computationally once sequencing was done. Per the authors' processing: Repertoire diversity was quantified as the Shannon entropy index using custom Python scripts. Unsorted, CD4+ and CD8+ repertoires were analyzed separately, except for combined analyses in which CD4+ and CD8+ sequences were merged in silico. A clone counted as expanded when the clone's frequency after treatment rose at least 2-fold relative to C1D1, and clones undetected at baseline were given a pseudocount of 0.5. Singleton clones were defined as clones with 0 or 1 copy at C1D1, and non-singleton clones were defined as clones with 2 or more copies. By matching protein sequences in sorted samples from the same patient, clones expanded in unsorted samples were annotated as CD4+, CD8+ or unknown. Diversity changes from C1D1 to C4D1 were tested in paired samples using Wilcoxon tests. In its TCRdb copy, this immuneACCESS table keeps in-frame sequences only and misses some clones. Where compared with another copy, unresolved V genes explain less than half of these, and the others have no known cause. V, J and clone size derive from that table, while D and trimming were established from the DNA sequence. The sample profile shows about 58,000 clones; less than 95% of them were found once. The ten largest make up roughly a tenth of the sample.

The TCR was taken from a human donor with classical Hodgkin lymphoma. The sequence links TRBV15 to TRBJ1-2; a confident D gene designation cannot be given. This material consisted of peripheral blood mononuclear cells (PBMCs), taken before the second cycle of nivolumab. The CDR3 reads as follows: CATSIGRNDGYTF. The sequence in DNA is TGTGCCACCAGCATAGGTCGGAACGATGGCTACACCTTC.